This T cell receptor beta chain was obtained from a study of T-cell memory formation after mild COVID-19. On the study more broadly: Largely, the TCR clusters proved donor specific.

Of note for this clonotype: Its antigen is unknown.

Barcoded TCR alpha and TCR beta cDNA libraries with UMIs came from 5'RACE using constant-segment primers. TCRdb processed the 5' RACE reads anew with MiXCR; each CDR3 protein has one entry. There are under 200,000 distinct CDR3 sequences in the sample; roughly 28% occur only once, and approximately 12% lies in the top ten. Study-wide findings and caveats: Chiefly within CM and EM were the contracting CD4+ clones; CD8+ ones were within EMRA.

The receptor was derived from an adult woman who had mild COVID-19 (a few samples of this study predate the infection). Cell type and time point are not known. The source material was PBMCs or a T cell subset sorted from them (not recorded which).

In DNA form, the CDR3 reads TGTGCCACCAGCCCTGTCCGCGAGCGGGCTTCAGGAGATACGCAGTATTTT. Protein product: CATSPVRERASGDTQYF. This rearrangement joins TRBV15 to TRBJ2-3; a possible D gene is TRBD2 (6 bases). V shed 5 bases and J shed 5 bases, with 23 bases lying between them. Germline loops: CDR1 LNHNV, CDR2 YYDKDF (reference sequence). This CDR3 is built from 17 residues.